This T cell receptor beta chain was obtained from a study of read filtering for tumor transcriptome and immune sequencing. Study-wide background: Patients were 17 male and about 15 female, mean age around 66 years, range roughly 47 to 85. Transcriptome libraries were built from DNase-treated RNA.

The library was built from about 400 ng RNA with molecular barcoded adaptors for alpha/delta and beta/gamma chains. One entry per CDR3 protein, called by TCRdb with MiXCR from the reads. The sample holds around 130,000 distinct CDR3 sequences, about 12% seen once. Study-wide results and caveats: Sorted CD138-negative bone marrow cells were not purified T cells.

At least ten counts were recorded for this clonotype. Its antigen is currently unknown. Deletions cut 5 bases from V and 4 bases from J, with 9 bases between. The CDR3 is 13 amino acids. Germline V gene data show CDR1 as LNHDA and CDR2 as SQIVND (reference sequence). The chain links TRBV19 to TRBJ2-1; unclear D gene. This sequence was found in a donor at least 40 years old with multiple myeloma. The material sequenced was a population of CD138-negative cells sorted from bone marrow. CDR3 loop: CASSDGFYNEQFF. The CDR3 DNA follows: TGTGCCAGTAGTGATGGTTTTTACAATGAGCAGTTCTTC.